The present entry profiles one T cell receptor beta chain with its context. Profiled with immunoSEQ multiplex PCR; TCRdb holds only in-frame clones, not every one. The table includes 110,000 or so clones, under 95% detected once. The data stem from a study of T cell responses to AZD1222 COVID-19 vaccine. CDR3 length equals 16 residues. The V and J ends lost 3 bases and 0 bases respectively, with 16 bases between them. Germline assignment: CDR1 SGHRS and CDR2 YFSETQ. Specimen: peripheral blood, collected on day 0 of AZD1222 vaccination. The receptor's source is an adult in good health. The chain recombines TRBV5-1 with TRBJ2-7; D possibly matches TRBD1 or TRBD2 (5 bases each). The CDR3 region is CASSSLTGLHSYEQYF. The CDR3 DNA reads TGCGCCAGCAGCTCGTTAACAGGACTGCACTCCTACGAGCAGTACTTC.